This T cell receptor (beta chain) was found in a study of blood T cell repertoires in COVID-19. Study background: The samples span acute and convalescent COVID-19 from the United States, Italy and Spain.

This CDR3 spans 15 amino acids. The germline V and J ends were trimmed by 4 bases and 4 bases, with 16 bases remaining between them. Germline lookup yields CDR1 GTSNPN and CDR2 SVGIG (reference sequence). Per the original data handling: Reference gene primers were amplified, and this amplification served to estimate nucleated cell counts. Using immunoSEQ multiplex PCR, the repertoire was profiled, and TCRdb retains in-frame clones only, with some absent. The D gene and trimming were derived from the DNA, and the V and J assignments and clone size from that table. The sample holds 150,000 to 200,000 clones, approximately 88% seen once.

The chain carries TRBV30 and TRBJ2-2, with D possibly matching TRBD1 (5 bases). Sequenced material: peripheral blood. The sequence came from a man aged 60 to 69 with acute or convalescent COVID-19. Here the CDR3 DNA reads TGTGCCTGGACCGCGACAGCACTGGGCACCGGGGAGCTGTTTTTT. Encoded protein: CAWTATALGTGELFF.